One and the same sample provided the 11 T cell receptor beta chains below, sequenced in a study of OX40 agonist ivuxolimab in advanced cancers. Profiling relied on immunoSEQ multiplex PCR, and the TCRdb table lists in-frame clones only, not all of them. The repertoire holds about 53,000 clones, with around nine tenths as singletons. This specimen consisted of CD4+ or CD8+ T cells sorted from blood, obtained in a trial of the OX40 agonist ivuxolimab. The receptors derive from an adult with an advanced solid tumor such as melanoma, head and neck, liver or kidney cancer.

The chain combines TRBV7-9 with TRBJ1-3; unclear D gene. The CDR3 length is 15 residues. Per the germline V gene, CDR1 is SEHNR and CDR2 is FQNEAQ (reference sequence). Trimming left V 5 bases short and J 0 bases short, with 11 bases between. The CDR3 here is CASSGGLLSGNTIYF. The CDR3 nucleotides read TGTGCCAGCAGCGGCGGTTTACTCTCTGGAAACACCATATATTTT.

V is TRBV5-4 and J is TRBJ2-7; D is undetermined. Looked up from germline, CDR1 is SGHNT and CDR2 is YYREEE (reference sequence). The V end lost 0 bases, the J end lost 4 bases, and 11 bases lay between the germline ends. The CDR3 has 14 amino acids. Here the CDR3 reads CASSLDPSGYEQYF. The CDR3 bases are TGTGCCAGCAGCTTGGATCCCTCCGGTTACGAGCAGTACTTC.

The chain links TRBV11-2 to TRBJ1-1; D not certain. The CDR3 contains 13 residues. The V end lost 1 base, the J end lost 11 bases, and 14 bases lay between the germline ends. Per the germline V gene, CDR1 is SGHAT and CDR2 is FQNNGV. The CDR3 region has the DNA TGTGCCAGCAGCTTAGTTCCGGACCACCGGGCTTTCTTT. It codes for CASSLVPDHRAFF.

This clone was recorded a few times. V gene TRBV5-6 combines with J gene TRBJ2-7, with 8 bases aligning to TRBD1. J lost 5 bases, V lost 2 bases, and 6 bases had no gene match. This CDR3 has 14 residues. Germline CDR1 is SGHDT and CDR2 is YYEEEE. The CDR3 nucleotides are TGTGCCAGCAGCTTCCCCCCAGGGGGCCACGAGCAGTACTTC. This sequence encodes CASSFPPGGHEQYF.

The chain recombines TRBV28 with TRBJ1-2; D perhaps matches TRBD1 (5 bases). The CDR3 loop spans 14 amino acids. Trimming shortened V by 6 bases and J by 0 bases, and 11 bases separated the two germline ends. CDR1 is MDHEN and CDR2 is SYDVKM in the germline V gene. This chain's CDR3 is CASRLDNSNYGYTF. CDR3 DNA: TGTGCCAGCAGACTGGACAACTCTAACTATGGCTACACCTTC.

The chain employs TRBV10-1 and TRBJ2-7; 8 bases fit TRBD2. V was pared by 0 bases and J by 6 bases, with 13 bases of the junction left unmatched. Germline lookup yields CDR1 WNHNN and CDR2 SYGVQD (reference sequence). This CDR3 comprises 17 residues. This CDR3 is CASSESLGMSGSREQYF. CDR3 DNA: TGCGCCAGCAGTGAGTCGTTGGGTATGAGCGGGAGTCGCGAGCAGTACTTC.

The rearrangement uses TRBV6-6 and TRBJ2-1; tentative D call: TRBD1 (7 bases). This CDR3 is 14 amino acids long. Trimming took off 10 bases at V and 2 bases at J, with 15 bases between the two ends. Per germline, CDR1 MNHNY and CDR2 SVGAGI (reference sequence). As DNA, the CDR3 is TGTGCCACCCAGGGGGGACAGACCTACAATGAGCAGTTCTTC. Protein: CATQGGQTYNEQFF.

The chain carries TRBV19 and TRBJ2-2; tentatively, D is TRBD2 (5 bases). The CDR3 totals 17 residues. CDR1 is LNHDA, CDR2 SQIVND, per germline (reference sequence). Trimming cost V 1 base and J 4 bases, with 16 bases left between them. CDR3 bases: TGTGCCAGTAGTATAGCTCCCTTAGCGAGGTCCACCGGGGAGCTGTTTTTT. Protein product: CASSIAPLARSTGELFF.

V usage is TRBV7-9 and J usage is TRBJ1-1, with a possible D match to TRBD1 (6 bases). The ends were cut back, 9 bases at V and 4 bases at J, with 18 bases in the middle. Germline CDR1 is SEHNR and CDR2 is FQNEAQ (reference sequence). This CDR3 is 14 amino acids long. The CDR3 loop is CASHWGGYGTEAFF. CDR3 coding DNA: TGTGCCAGTCATTGGGGGGGCTATGGCACTGAAGCTTTCTTT.

The V gene is TRBV19, the J gene TRBJ1-3, with TRBD1 matching 9 bases. CDR3 length equals 13 residues. Trimming removed 6 bases from V and 7 bases from J; junction bases left unmatched: 4. Germline V gives CDR1 LNHDA, CDR2 SQIVND (reference sequence). The CDR3 DNA is TGTGCCAGTAGAAGGACAGGGGCGAACACCATATATTTT. Residues: CASRRTGANTIYF. The whole variable domain, remainder taken from reference TRBV19 and TRBJ1-3, is DGGITQSPKYLFRKEGQNVTLSCEQNLNHDAMYWYRQDPGQGLRLIYYSQIVNDFQKGDIAEGYSVSREKKESFPLTVTSAQKNPTAFYLCASRRTGANTIYFGEGSWLTVV.

This clone was recorded a few times. The rearrangement joins TRBV2 to TRBJ1-5; D ambiguous. Per the germline V gene, CDR1 is SNHLY and CDR2 is FYNNEI. The CDR3 sequence is 12 residues long. V was pared by 5 bases and J by 6 bases, with 8 bases between. CDR3 protein: CASSPRGQPQHF. Here the CDR3 DNA reads TGTGCCAGCAGTCCTCGGGGTCAGCCCCAGCATTTT.